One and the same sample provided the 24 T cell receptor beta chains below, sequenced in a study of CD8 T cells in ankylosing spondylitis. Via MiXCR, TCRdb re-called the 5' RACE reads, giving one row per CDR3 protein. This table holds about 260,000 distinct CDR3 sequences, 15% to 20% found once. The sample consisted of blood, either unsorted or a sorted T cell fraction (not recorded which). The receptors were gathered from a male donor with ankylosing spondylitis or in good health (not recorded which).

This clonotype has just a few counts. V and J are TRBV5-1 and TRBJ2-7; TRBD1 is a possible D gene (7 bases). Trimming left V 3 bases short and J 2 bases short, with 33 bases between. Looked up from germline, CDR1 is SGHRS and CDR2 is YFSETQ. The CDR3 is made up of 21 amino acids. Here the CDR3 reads CASSSTRDRYSLATRTYEQYV. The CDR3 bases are TGCGCCAGCAGCTCGACCCGGGACAGATATAGCCTAGCGACCCGAACCTACGAGCAGTACGTC.

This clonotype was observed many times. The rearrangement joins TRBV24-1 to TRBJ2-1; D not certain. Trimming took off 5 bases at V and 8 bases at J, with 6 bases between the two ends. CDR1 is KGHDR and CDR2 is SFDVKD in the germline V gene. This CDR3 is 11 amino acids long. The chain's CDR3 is CATSAVHEQFF. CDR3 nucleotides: TGTGCCACCAGTGCGGTCCATGAGCAGTTCTTC.

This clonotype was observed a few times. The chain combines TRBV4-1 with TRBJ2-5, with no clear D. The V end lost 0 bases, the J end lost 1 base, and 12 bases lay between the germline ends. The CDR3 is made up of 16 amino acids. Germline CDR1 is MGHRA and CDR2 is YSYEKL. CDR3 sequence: CASSQDAGSVQETQYF. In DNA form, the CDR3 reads TGCGCCAGCAGCCAAGACGCAGGTTCGGTCCAAGAGACCCAGTACTTC.

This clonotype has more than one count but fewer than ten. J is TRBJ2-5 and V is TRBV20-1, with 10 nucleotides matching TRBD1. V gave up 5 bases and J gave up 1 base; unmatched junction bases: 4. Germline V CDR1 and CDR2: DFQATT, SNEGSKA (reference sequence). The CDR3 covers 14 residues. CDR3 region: CSADRQGAQETQYF. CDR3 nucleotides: TGCAGTGCTGATAGACAGGGGGCCCAAGAGACCCAGTACTTC.

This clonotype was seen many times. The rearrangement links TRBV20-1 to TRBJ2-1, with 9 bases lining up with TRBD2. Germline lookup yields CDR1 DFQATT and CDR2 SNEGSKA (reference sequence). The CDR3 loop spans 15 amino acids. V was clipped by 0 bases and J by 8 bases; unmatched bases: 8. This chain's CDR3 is CSARDLSSGNHEQFF. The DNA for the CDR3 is TGCAGTGCTAGAGATTTGTCTAGCGGGAATCATGAGCAGTTCTTC.

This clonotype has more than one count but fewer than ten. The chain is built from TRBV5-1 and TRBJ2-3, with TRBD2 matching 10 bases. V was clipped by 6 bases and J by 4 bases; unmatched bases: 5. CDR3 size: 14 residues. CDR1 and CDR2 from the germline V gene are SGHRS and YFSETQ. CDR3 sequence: CASNPLAGADTQYF. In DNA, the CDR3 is TGCGCCAGCAATCCCCTAGCGGGGGCAGATACGCAGTATTTT.

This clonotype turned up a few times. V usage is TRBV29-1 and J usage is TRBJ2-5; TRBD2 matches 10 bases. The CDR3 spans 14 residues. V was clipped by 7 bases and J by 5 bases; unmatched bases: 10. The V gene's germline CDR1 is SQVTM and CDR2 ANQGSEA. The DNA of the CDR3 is TGCAGCGGGGGGGGACTAGCGAGCGTGGAGACCCAGTACTTC. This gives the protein CSGGGLASVETQYF. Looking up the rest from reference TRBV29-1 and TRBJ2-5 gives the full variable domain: SAVISQKPSRDICQRGTSLTIQCQVDSQVTMMFWYRQQPGQSLTLIATANQGSEATYESGFVIDKFPISRPNLTFSTLTVSNMSPEDSSIYLCSGGGLASVETQYFGPGTRLLVL.

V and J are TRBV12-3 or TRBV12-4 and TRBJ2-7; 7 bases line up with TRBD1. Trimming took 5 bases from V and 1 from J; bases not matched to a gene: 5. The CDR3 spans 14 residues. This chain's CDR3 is CASSRGQASYEQYV. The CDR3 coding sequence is TGTGCCAGCAGTAGAGGACAGGCATCCTACGAGCAGTACGTC.

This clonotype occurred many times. CDR3 nucleotides: TGTGCCAGCAGCCGGGTTCCCAGGAGGTATGGCTACACCTTC. Its translation is CASSRVPRRYGYTF. The chain employs TRBV12-3 or TRBV12-4 and TRBJ1-2; D gene ambiguous. V lost 6 bases, J lost 5 bases, and 16 bases lay in between. This CDR3 spans 14 amino acids.

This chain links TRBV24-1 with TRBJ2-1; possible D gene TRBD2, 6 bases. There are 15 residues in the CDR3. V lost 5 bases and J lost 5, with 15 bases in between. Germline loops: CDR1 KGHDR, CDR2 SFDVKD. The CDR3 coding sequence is TGTGCCACCAGTGTGGGGAGGCTACCCAACAATGAGCAGTTCTTC. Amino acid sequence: CATSVGRLPNNEQFF.

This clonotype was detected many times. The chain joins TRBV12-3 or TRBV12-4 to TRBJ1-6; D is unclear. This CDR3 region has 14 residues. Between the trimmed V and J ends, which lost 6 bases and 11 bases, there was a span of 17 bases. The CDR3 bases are TGTGCCAGCAGATTACCGAGAGACGGGGCACCCCTCCACTTT. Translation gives CASRLPRDGAPLHF.

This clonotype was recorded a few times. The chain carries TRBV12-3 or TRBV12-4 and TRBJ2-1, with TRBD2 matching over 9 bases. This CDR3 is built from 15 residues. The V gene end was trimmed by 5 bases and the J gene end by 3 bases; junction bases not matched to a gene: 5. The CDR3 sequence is CASSGGSGSYNEQFF. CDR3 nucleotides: TGTGCCAGCAGTGGTGGTAGCGGGAGCTACAATGAGCAGTTCTTC.

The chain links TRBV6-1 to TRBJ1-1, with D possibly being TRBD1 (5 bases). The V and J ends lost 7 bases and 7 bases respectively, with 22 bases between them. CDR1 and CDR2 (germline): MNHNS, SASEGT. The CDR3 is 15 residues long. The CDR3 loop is CASKSGTQRLGEAFF. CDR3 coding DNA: TGTGCCAGCAAATCCGGGACTCAGCGCCTTGGTGAAGCTTTCTTT.

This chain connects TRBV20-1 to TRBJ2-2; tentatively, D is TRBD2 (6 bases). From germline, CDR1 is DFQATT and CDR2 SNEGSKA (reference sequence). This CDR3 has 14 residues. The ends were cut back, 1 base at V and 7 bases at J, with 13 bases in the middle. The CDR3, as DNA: TGCAGTGCTAGAGGACGGGAGAGGTTCGGGGAGCTGTTTTTT. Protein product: CSARGRERFGELFF.

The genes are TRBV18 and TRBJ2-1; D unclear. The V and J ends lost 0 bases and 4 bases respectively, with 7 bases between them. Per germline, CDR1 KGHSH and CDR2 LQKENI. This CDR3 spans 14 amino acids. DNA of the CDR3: TGTGCCAGCTCACCACCAGTTCGATACAATGAGCAGTTCTTC. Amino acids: CASSPPVRYNEQFF.

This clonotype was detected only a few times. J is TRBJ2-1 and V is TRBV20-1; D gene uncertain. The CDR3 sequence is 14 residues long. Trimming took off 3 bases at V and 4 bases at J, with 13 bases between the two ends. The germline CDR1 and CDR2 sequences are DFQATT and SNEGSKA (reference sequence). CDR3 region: CSASPPGTYNEQFF. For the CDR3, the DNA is TGCAGTGCTAGCCCCCCCGGAACGTACAATGAGCAGTTCTTC.

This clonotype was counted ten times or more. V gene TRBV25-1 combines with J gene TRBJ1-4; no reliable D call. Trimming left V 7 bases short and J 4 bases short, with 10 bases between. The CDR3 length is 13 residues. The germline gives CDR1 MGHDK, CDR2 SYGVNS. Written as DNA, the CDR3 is TGTGCCAGCACCGGGCAGCTTAATGAAAAACTGTTTTTT. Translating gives CASTGQLNEKLFF.

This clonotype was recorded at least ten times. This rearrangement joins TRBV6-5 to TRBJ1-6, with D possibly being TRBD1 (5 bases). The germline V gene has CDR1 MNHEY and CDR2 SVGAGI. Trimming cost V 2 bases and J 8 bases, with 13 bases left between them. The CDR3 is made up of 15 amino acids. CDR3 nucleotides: TGTGCCAGCAGTTACGTGGCAGGGTTTGATTCACCCCTCCACTTT. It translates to CASSYVAGFDSPLHF.

The CDR3 sequence: CASSPQRIILEQFF. The DNA for the CDR3 is TGTGCCAGCAGCCCCCAGCGGATTATTTTGGAGCAGTTCTTC. This chain connects TRBV28 to TRBJ2-1; perhaps TRBD2 as D (5 bases). This CDR3 spans 14 amino acids. From germline, CDR1 is MDHEN and CDR2 SYDVKM. Trimming cost V 6 bases and J 10 bases, with 19 bases left between them.

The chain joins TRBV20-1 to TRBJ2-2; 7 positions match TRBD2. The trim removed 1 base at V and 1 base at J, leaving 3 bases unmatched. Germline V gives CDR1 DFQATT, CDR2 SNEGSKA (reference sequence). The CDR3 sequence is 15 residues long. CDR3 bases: TGCAGTGCTAGAGGTAGCGGGTTGAACACCGGGGAGCTGTTTTTT. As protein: CSARGSGLNTGELFF.

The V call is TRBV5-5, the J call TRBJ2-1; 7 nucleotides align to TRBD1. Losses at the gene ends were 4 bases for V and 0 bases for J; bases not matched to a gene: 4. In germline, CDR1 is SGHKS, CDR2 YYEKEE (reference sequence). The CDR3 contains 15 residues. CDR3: CASSIRDSSYNEQFF. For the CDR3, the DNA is TGTGCCAGCAGCATTCGGGACAGCTCCTACAATGAGCAGTTCTTC.

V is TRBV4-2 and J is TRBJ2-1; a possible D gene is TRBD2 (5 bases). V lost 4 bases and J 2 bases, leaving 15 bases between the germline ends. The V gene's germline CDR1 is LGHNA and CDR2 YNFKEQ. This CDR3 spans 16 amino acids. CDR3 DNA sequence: TGTGCCAGCAGCCGACAACCGGGGTCAACCTACAATGAGCAGTTCTTC. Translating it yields CASSRQPGSTYNEQFF.

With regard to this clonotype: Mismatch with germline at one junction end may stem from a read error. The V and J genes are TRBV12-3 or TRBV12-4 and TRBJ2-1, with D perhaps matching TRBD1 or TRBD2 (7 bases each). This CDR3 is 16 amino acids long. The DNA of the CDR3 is TGTGCCAGCAGCTTAGCGGGCAGGGGGTATACCGATGAGCAGTTCTTC. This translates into CASSLAGRGYTDEQFF.

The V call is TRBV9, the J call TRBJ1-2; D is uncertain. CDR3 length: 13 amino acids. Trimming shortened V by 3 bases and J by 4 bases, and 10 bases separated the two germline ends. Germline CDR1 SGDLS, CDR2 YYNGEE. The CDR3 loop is CASSASPSYGYTF. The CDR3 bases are TGTGCCAGCAGCGCCTCGCCTAGCTATGGCTACACCTTC.